A single sample gave rise to the 5 T cell receptor beta chains below, sequenced in a study of regulatory T cells in long-lasting Graves disease (dated by TCRdb to 2020 to 2023). Preparation of the library involved multiplex PCR. The instrument given in TCRdb is Illumina HiSeq 4000. CDR3 regions were amplified by Arm-PCR with iRepertoire HTBI primers to construct TCR beta libraries. In TCRdb, the public reads were trimmed at Q25 with fastp and aligned with MiXCR, with productive beta chains retained. Rows matching on CDR3 protein sequence are summarized as one entry with the most common DNA and genes. In all, the sample holds 410,000 or so distinct CDR3 sequences, and under 15% of those were seen once. Together, the top ten hold over 15% of the sample. What this sample's time point label stands for: newly diagnosed GD, antithyroid drugs for less than 3 months. RNA was extracted from PBMCs in TRIzol for both TCR sequencing and RNA sequencing.

These data also featured in a second study, about T cells in Graves' hyperthyroidism and ophthalmopathy.

The sequencing used peripheral blood mononuclear cells (PBMCs), collected at new diagnosis, from a patient treated with antithyroid drugs. The receptors shown here come from a woman younger than 45 with Graves disease. Donor details come from another sample of the same person, matched by shared clones.

Worth noting for this clonotype: A much larger clone differs from this one at a single base, so this may be a read error. V and J are TRBV20-1 and TRBJ1-5, with D maybe TRBD1 (6 bases). Per the germline V gene, CDR1 is DFQATT and CDR2 is SNEGSKA (reference sequence). Trimming took 5 bases from V and 5 from J, leaving 19 bases between them. This CDR3 has 15 residues. Written as DNA, the CDR3 is TGCAGTGCTGGGACCGGGACAACCATGGATCAGCCCCAGCATTTT. Encoded protein: CSAGTGTTMDQPQHF.

This chain joins TRBV7-6 and TRBJ2-1, with D tentatively TRBD2 (5 bases). V dropped 2 bases and J dropped 1 base, with 9 bases sitting between them. This CDR3 contains 15 residues. From germline, CDR1 is SGHVS and CDR2 FNYEAQ. The CDR3 loop is CASSLPAASYNEQFF. The CDR3 DNA sequence: TGTGCCAGCAGCTTACCAGCGGCGTCCTACAATGAGCAGTTCTTC.

This clonotype has just a few counts. V is TRBV28 and J is TRBJ2-5; the D gene is possibly TRBD1 (5 bases). V was pared by 3 bases and J by 5 bases, with 16 bases between. CDR1 and CDR2 from the germline V gene are MDHEN and SYDVKM. There are 15 residues in the CDR3. The CDR3: CASSFSPGNLETQYF. The CDR3 bases are TGTGCCAGCAGTTTCTCCCCAGGGAATCTGGAGACCCAGTACTTC.

This clonotype was seen a few times. The V and J genes are TRBV4-1 and TRBJ2-7; 11 bases are shared with TRBD2. V lost 3 bases, J lost 4 bases, and 5 bases stayed unmatched. Germline values: CDR1 MGHRA, CDR2 YSYEKL. The CDR3 is 15 residues long. The CDR3 nucleotides read TGCGCCAGCAGCCAGTCGACTAGCGGGACTTACGAGCAGTACTTC. It translates to CASSQSTSGTYEQYF.

This clonotype has only a few counts. The rearrangement uses TRBV5-5 and TRBJ1-3; no definite D call. The CDR3 consists of 11 residues. Trimming removed 5 bases from V and 4 bases from J, with 4 bases in between. Germline lookup yields CDR1 SGHKS and CDR2 YYEKEE (reference sequence). This CDR3 reads CASRTGNTIYF. As DNA, the CDR3 is TGTGCCAGCAGAACCGGAAACACCATATATTTT. Full variable domain (missing parts from reference TRBV5-5 and TRBJ1-3): DAGVTQSPTHLIKTRGQQVTLRCSPISGHKSVSWYQQVLGQGPQFIFQYYEKEERGRGNFPDRFSARQFPNYSSELNVNALLLGDSALYLCASRTGNTIYFGEGSWLTVV.